The subject of this entry is one T cell receptor beta chain. Its antigen remains unidentified. The donors were healthy bone marrow donors. Likely unrecorded immune exposures existed in these nominally healthy donors. This sample was taken from a study of cytomegalovirus exposure and HLA in healthy donors. Germline lookup yields CDR1 MNHEY and CDR2 SMNVEV (reference sequence). The CDR3 runs to 15 residues. V was cut by 0 bases and J by 6 bases, with 15 bases left in between. The PCR had 60 Vbeta and 13 Jbeta primers. The protocol was immunoSEQ multiplex PCR, while the TCRdb copy is restricted to in-frame clones and leaves out a portion. The repertoire consists of fewer than 200,000 clones, with around 86% occurring once and the leading ten covering around 2%. General study points: Earlier analysis looked at TCR beta V segments, and most were productive about 87% or about 30% of the time.

This sequence originates from a human donor in good health. The specimen was PBMCs. The rearrangement links TRBV27 to TRBJ2-7; TRBD1 is a possible D gene (6 bases). This CDR3 reads CASSLSPQGRSEQYF. The DNA of the CDR3 is TGTGCCAGCAGTTTATCCCCACAGGGACGTTCCGAGCAGTACTTC.